This T cell receptor beta chain was sequenced during a study of shared clonotypes between healthy human individuals. Produced via immunoSEQ multiplex PCR; TCRdb's table is partial and in-frame only. The top ten hold about 0.39% of the sample, which has fewer than 2.5 million clones, 80% to 95% seen once. Between the trimmed V and J ends, which lost 4 bases and 6 bases, there was a span of 20 bases. CDR1 is SGHRS and CDR2 is YFSETQ in the germline V gene. This CDR3 is built from 15 residues. The V call is TRBV5-1, the J call TRBJ2-7, with D uncertain. This TCR derives from a man younger than 30 in good health. Some clones in this sample may be carry-over from other donors' samples. Sample: naive CD4+ T cells from PBMCs. Stated subset: CD45RA+ positively selected. The CDR3 spells CASSPKTTEGLEQYF. CDR3 in DNA: TGCGCCAGCAGCCCGAAGACGACGGAAGGTCTCGAGCAGTACTTC.